A selection of T cell receptor beta chains follows, all from one sample in a study of blood T cells in healthy people across ages. Using its own MiXCR run on the 5' RACE reads, TCRdb lists one record per CDR3 protein. In the table there are some 1.7 million distinct CDR3 sequences, roughly 27% of which are singletons. Sequenced: blood. The receptors shown here come from a woman aged 25 to 39 in good health. Each CDR3 is given with its conserved first and last residue. A D gene is named only where the DNA matches it firmly. Part of the rows lack a size; the others show once, few, many or a class for expanded clones.

CDR3nt,CDR3aa,d_gene,abundance,v_gene,j_gene
TGCGCCAGCAGAGGACAGAACTGTGGCTACACCTTC,CASRGQNCGYTF,-,-,TRBV5-1,TRBJ1-2
TGTGCCAGCAGCCGTGAAACGGGACTACTTTACAATGAGCAGTTCTTC,CASSRETGLLYNEQFF,TRBD2,few,TRBV27,TRBJ2-1
TGCGCCAACAACCCAGCGGGAGATTCCGACGAGCAGTACTTC,CANNPAGDSDEQYF,TRBD2,-,TRBV5-1,TRBJ2-7
TGTGCCAGCAGTGAGCCGGGACCGAGCACAGATACGCAGTATTTT,CASSEPGPSTDTQYF,-,-,TRBV6-1,TRBJ2-3
TGTGCCAGCAGTTTCGGTTACCCGAATCAGCCCCAGCATTTT,CASSFGYPNQPQHF,-,-,TRBV12-3/TRBV12-4,TRBJ1-5
TGTGCCACCAGCAGAGATCTTTACGGGGGCTCCTACGAGCAGTACTTC,CATSRDLYGGSYEQYF,-,many,TRBV15,TRBJ2-7
TGTGCCGGGGCACAGGGGAGCAATCAGCCCCAGCATTTT,CAGAQGSNQPQHF,TRBD1,few,TRBV6-6,TRBJ1-5
TGTGCCAGCAGCCCCGGGGGCAGTTCCGCAGATACGCAGTATTTT,CASSPGGSSADTQYF,-,-,TRBV9,TRBJ2-3
TGTGCCAGCAGCTTAGTTTCCAGGGGAGGTAATCAGCCCCAGTACTTC,CASSLVSRGGNQPQYF,-,-,TRBV7-2,TRBJ2-5
TGCAGCGTTGATCCCCCCGGGAGGGGAAAGACCCAGTTCTTC,CSVDPPGRGKTQFF,TRBD2,-,TRBV29-1,TRBJ2-1
TGTGCCATCAGTGAGGATACAGGGGATGGCTACACCTTC,CAISEDTGDGYTF,TRBD1,-,TRBV10-3,TRBJ1-2
TGTGCCAGCAGCAGGACGGTGGAGTCCTACGAGCAGTACTTC,CASSRTVESYEQYF,-,few,TRBV12-3/TRBV12-4,TRBJ2-7
TGCGCCAGCAGCTTAGATCAGGGACACGAGCAGTACTTC,CASSLDQGHEQYF,-,few,TRBV5-1,TRBJ2-7
TGTGCCAGCAGTGAGGCGGGAGGGTTGGCAGATACGCAGTATTTT,CASSEAGGLADTQYF,TRBD2,-,TRBV2,TRBJ2-3
TGTGCCAGCAACCTCAGGGGGATAGGGGCCAAAAACATTCAGTACTTC,CASNLRGIGAKNIQYF,TRBD1,many,TRBV5-5,TRBJ2-4
TGTGCCAGCTCACCCGCCAAAGGACGGGTCTACGAGCAGTACTTC,CASSPAKGRVYEQYF,-,few,TRBV18,TRBJ2-7
TGTGCCAGCAGCCAAGATCTGGACTCTAAAAATCAGCCCCAGCATTTT,CASSQDLDSKNQPQHF,-,-,TRBV14,TRBJ1-5
TGCAGTGCTATCCTCCCCTCTTACAATAAGCAGTACTTC,CSAILPSYNKQYF,-,-,TRBV20-1,TRBJ2-7
TGTGCCAGCAGCCCCCCTTATTACGAGCAGTACTTC,CASSPPYYEQYF,-,many,TRBV28,TRBJ2-7
TGCAGCGTTGAGGGACGGCAGGGAAGCACTGAGGCTTTCTTT,CSVEGRQGSTEAFF,-,-,TRBV29-1,TRBJ1-1
TGTGCCAGCAGTGAGGGGAGCTCTGGAAACACCATATATTTT,CASSEGSSGNTIYF,-,-,TRBV2,TRBJ1-3
TGTGCCAGCTGCGGACGGAGCGGGGGGGCCATCCCAGATAAGCAGTATTTT,CASCGRSGGAIPDKQYF,TRBD2,-,TRBV13,TRBJ2-3
TGTGCCACCAGCAGTGGGGCATTACGGGGCCGGGAGCTGTTTTTT,CATSSGALRGRELFF,-,-,TRBV15,TRBJ2-2